This T cell receptor (beta chain) was observed in a study of blood T cell repertoires in COVID-19. Study details: The samples span acute and convalescent COVID-19 from the United States, Italy and Spain. The analysed material was cDNA or gDNA that came from T cells, B-cell-depleted T cells, or PBMCs.

In the original analysis: Reference gene primer amplification gave estimated nucleated cell counts. Profiled with immunoSEQ multiplex PCR; TCRdb holds only in-frame clones, not every one. Clone size and V and J calls were adopted from that table, with D and trimming inferred from the DNA. The repertoire has about 300,000 clones, approximately 85% of them found once; the top ten carry roughly 13%. Germline loops: CDR1 SGHAT, CDR2 FQNNGV. The CDR3 is 14 amino acids. V was clipped by 1 base and J by 4 bases; unmatched bases: 3. Source material: peripheral blood. This clonotype originated in a human donor in a cohort sampled during active COVID-19. The chain is built from TRBV11-2 and TRBJ2-7, with 8 bases lining up with TRBD2. The CDR3 here is CASSLVGLDYEQYF. The DNA for the CDR3 is TGTGCCAGCAGCTTAGTGGGACTAGATTACGAGCAGTACTTC.